This T cell receptor (beta chain) was sequenced in a study of radiotherapy plus CTLA-4 blockade in lung cancer (dated by TCRdb to 2017 to 2018). Study-wide context: Among the enrolled patients, approximately 17% had an objective response, and 31% reached disease control.

V lost 6 bases and J lost 3 bases; the stretch between them is 11 bases long. Reading the germline V gene (reference sequence) gives CDR1 MNHEY and CDR2 SMNVEV. Including cysteine and phenylalanine, the CDR3 has 14 amino acids. Kept here is only the CDR3 DNA, which spans 42 bases and is read in frame from base 1. Library prep was done by the immunoSEQ multiplex PCR assay. The table was pulled from immuneACCESS by TCRdb, which kept in-frame rearrangements only. Such tables lose some clones; where checked, under half of the loss comes from unresolved V genes, and the rest has no known cause. The sample table lists 90,000 to 100,000 clones, approximately 78% of them with a count of one. Under 30% of the sample belongs to the ten largest clones. The investigation overall reported the following: TCR clones derived from tumors expanded in peripheral blood after treatment with radiotherapy and ipilimumab. The strongest predictors of response, as reported, were early dynamic changes in blood T cell clones along with a rise in serum interferon-beta after radiation.

A note on this clone: Its antigen remains undetermined. The input lacks base qualities; no much larger clone sits a single base away.

The study evaluated CTLA-4 blockade (ipilimumab) given together with focal radiation therapy in patients who had chemo-refractory metastatic non-small-cell lung cancer. This clonotype was sampled from a human donor with non-small cell lung cancer that progressed on radiotherapy plus ipilimumab. Sequencing used peripheral blood, obtained from a patient treated with radiotherapy plus ipilimumab. The rearrangement combines TRBV27 with TRBJ2-2; a tentative D call is TRBD2 (6 bases match). The encoded CDR3 is CASSETSYTGELFF. DNA sequence: TGTGCCAGCAGCGAGACTAGTTACACCGGGGAGCTGTTTTTT.